This is a list of T cell receptor beta chains from one sample in a study of blood T cells in healthy people across ages. TCRdb passed the 5' RACE reads through MiXCR, listing each CDR3 protein once. Of roughly 560,000 distinct CDR3 sequences listed, around 24% are singletons. The sample was also reused in another study, on T cells of mothers and their children.

The sequenced sample was blood. The receptors were gathered from a boy aged 5 to 17 in good health. The CDR3 runs from the conserved cysteine through the conserved F or W. A D gene is named only where the DNA matches it firmly. Part of the rows lack a size; the others show once, few, many or a class for expanded clones.

v_call	j_call	clone_size	d_call	cdr3_nt	cdr3_aa
TRBV6-5	TRBJ2-5	NA	NA	TGTGCCAGCAGTCGCACCTCAGGGGCCCAAGAGACCCAGTACTTC	CASSRTSGAQETQYF
TRBV4-1	TRBJ2-7	NA	NA	TGCGCCAGCAGCCAAGAACGGCAGAGACCCTACGAGCAGTACTTC	CASSQERQRPYEQYF
TRBV7-9	TRBJ2-7	NA	NA	TGTGCCAGCAGCTTAGTACGAGGGTTCGACGAGCAGTACTTC	CASSLVRGFDEQYF
TRBV27	TRBJ1-1	NA	NA	TGTGCCAGCAGTGCCTCGGGAGCCATGAACACTGAAGCTTTCTTT	CASSASGAMNTEAFF
TRBV28	TRBJ2-4	few	NA	TGTGCCAGCAGCCCGAGGGGGGGTAGTGTCAGCATTCAGTACTTC	CASSPRGGSVSIQYF
TRBV20-1	TRBJ2-3	NA	NA	TGCAGTGCCAGATGGGTTAGCACAGATACGCAGTGTTTT	CSARWVSTDTQCF
TRBV9	TRBJ2-7	NA	NA	TGTGCCAGCAATCAAACGGGGCCCCACCTGGAGCAGTACTTC	CASNQTGPHLEQYF
TRBV12-3/TRBV12-4	TRBJ2-3	NA	TRBD2	TGTGCCAGCAGTTTTCTCGGGGAGGGAGATACGCAGTATTTT	CASSFLGEGDTQYF
TRBV9	TRBJ1-2	many	TRBD1	TGTGCCAGCAGCGTAGGACAGGGGAGTAACTATGGCTACACCTTC	CASSVGQGSNYGYTF
TRBV15	TRBJ2-7	few	TRBD1	TGTGCCACCAGCAGGGATCGACAGGGGCGGAGGGAGCAGTACTTC	CATSRDRQGRREQYF
TRBV28	TRBJ2-7	many	NA	TGTGCCAGCAGTGTACCTCAGGGGAGGGTTTTCTACGAGCAGTACTTC	CASSVPQGRVFYEQYF
TRBV25-1	TRBJ2-2	NA	TRBD2	TGTGCCAGCAGTGAATATTGGCTAGCGGGGGGCAACTCGAACACCGGGGAGCTGTTTTTT	CASSEYWLAGGNSNTGELFF
TRBV27	TRBJ2-3	few	NA	TGTGCCAGCAGCCCGACGGGGGCGCAGACAGATACGCAGTATTTT	CASSPTGAQTDTQYF
TRBV6-2/TRBV6-3	TRBJ2-5	NA	TRBD2	TGTGCCAGCAGTACCCCGCGGGTAGCGGGGCTCCAAGAGACCCAGTACTTC	CASSTPRVAGLQETQYF
TRBV9	TRBJ2-5	NA	TRBD1	TGTGCCAGCGGGGGGGGACAGGGAGAGACCCAGTACTTC	CASGGGQGETQYF
TRBV6-2/TRBV6-3	TRBJ2-1	NA	TRBD2	TGTGCCAGCAGTAACCCGGGACTAGCGGGGCGGTACAATGAGCAGTTCTTC	CASSNPGLAGRYNEQFF
TRBV14	TRBJ2-5	NA	NA	TGTGCCAGCAGCAACTCCTGGGCCATAGTGGGGGAGACCCAGTACTTC	CASSNSWAIVGETQYF
TRBV29-1	TRBJ2-1	many	TRBD2	TGCAGCGTGACCGGGACTAGCGGGAGTTTGCCCGATGATGAGCAGTTCTTC	CSVTGTSGSLPDDEQFF
TRBV7-9	TRBJ1-2	NA	NA	TGTGCCAGCAGCCCTGGGAGAGGGAGGGATAACTATGGCTACACCTTC	CASSPGRGRDNYGYTF
TRBV25-1	TRBJ2-5	few	NA	TGTGCCAGCAGTGATCCTGGGCGGGAGACCCAGTACTTC	CASSDPGRETQYF
TRBV13	TRBJ2-1	few	NA	TGTGCCAGCAGCCACCCCGGGAGTGACAATGAGCAGTTCTTC	CASSHPGSDNEQFF
TRBV12-3/TRBV12-4	TRBJ1-1	once	NA	TGTGCCAGCACCCGACAATCAGGGTACACTGAAGCTTTCTTT	CASTRQSGYTEAFF
TRBV25-1	TRBJ1-1	NA	NA	TGTGCCAGCAGTGTCCCGGGAGGCACTGAAGCTTTCTTT	CASSVPGGTEAFF
TRBV28	TRBJ2-1	NA	TRBD1	TGTGCCAGCAGTTTATGGTGCTGGAAGTGTGAGGACAGGGCTTACAATGAGCAGTTCTTC	CASSLWCWKCEDRAYNEQFF
TRBV4-1	TRBJ2-7	NA	NA	TGCGCCAGCAGCCAAGGGCCAGTCTACGAGCAGTACTTC	CASSQGPVYEQYF
TRBV12-3/TRBV12-4	TRBJ1-1	NA	NA	TGTGCCAGCAGTTTGGCAGGGTCAGGCACTGAAGCTTTCTTT	CASSLAGSGTEAFF
TRBV7-9	TRBJ2-4	NA	NA	TGTGCCAGCAGCTTATCGACCCTAGCCAAAAACATTCAGTACTTC	CASSLSTLAKNIQYF
TRBV28	TRBJ2-5	NA	NA	TGTGCCAGCAGTTACGAGACTACCTTGAGGGAGACCCAGTACTTC	CASSYETTLRETQYF
TRBV7-2	TRBJ2-5	NA	NA	TGTGCCAGCAGCTTATCCGGCTACTCCCCAGGGCAGGGGTACTTC	CASSLSGYSPGQGYF
TRBV29-1	TRBJ2-2	many	TRBD2	TGCAGCGTTGTTCTAGCGGACACCGGGGAGCTGTTTTTT	CSVVLADTGELFF
TRBV7-8	TRBJ1-1	few	NA	TGTGCCAGCAGCTTATATGGGAGGGGGATGAACACTGAAGCTTTCTTT	CASSLYGRGMNTEAFF
TRBV20-1	TRBJ2-2	NA	TRBD2	TGCAGTGCTAGAGTTATTTCTAGCGGGCTCACCGGGGAGCTGTTTTTT	CSARVISSGLTGELFF
TRBV21-1	TRBJ2-7	few	NA	TGTGCCAGCATCCCCATCCGACAGGACAACGAGCAGTACTTC	CASIPIRQDNEQYF